This T cell receptor (beta chain) was captured in a study of shared clonotypes between healthy human individuals (dated by TCRdb to about 2020). Turning to the overall study: A couple of women and three men aged 18 to 49 years were included in the cohort. Blood TCR repertoires of about 5 healthy adults were deeply sequenced to estimate repertoire size and the extent of clonotype sharing between individuals. For each donor, three plates each were used for CD4 naive and CD4 memory, two plates were used for CD8 naive, and one plate was used for CD8 memory. Libraries were prepared and TCR repertoires were sequenced by different laboratories using diverse techniques, in order to increase sequencing depth and limit assay-specific biases. Per donor, leukapheresis produced somewhere between about 0.94 and 9 billion PBMCs. Study-wide findings and limitations: Compared with non-shared clonotypes, the clonotypes found in all four sorted-subset donors had higher generation probabilities. Sharing across several donors was observed for approximately 4.6% of naive CD4, around 3.5% of naive CD8, roughly 2.4% of memory CD4, and roughly 0.4% of memory CD8 clonotypes. Estimated clonotype richness was generally larger for naive than for memory subsets. Pairwise subsampling indicated that sequencing depth was expected to affect the degree of clonotype sharing among donors. Only blood was sampled, and tissue TCR repertoires likely differ from those in blood. The small number of donors limited the genetic and exposure-history diversity represented. Incomplete sequencing was indicated by rarefaction of sorted-subset datasets, despite the large sequencing depth.

The CDR3 starts with the cysteine, ends with the phenylalanine, and has 13 residues. Only the CDR3 DNA is retained, 39 bases long and in frame from the first base. The germline ends are 20 bases apart after V is trimmed by 11 bases and J by 7 bases. The germline V gene provides CDR1 SNHLY and CDR2 FYNNEI. Using the deep immunoSEQ assay, multiplex PCR amplified TCR CDR3 regions from genomic DNA. Extracted genomic DNA from each cell subset was spread evenly across all wells of several immunoSEQ 96-well plates, with each plate serving as a replicate. For sorted subsets, each replicate PCR was loaded with approximately 190 ng genomic DNA, equivalent to 30,000 or so T cell genomes. The purified libraries were quantified using a Qubit 3.0 fluorometer, sized with a Bioanalyzer 2100, and then quantified again using the KAPA Library Quantification kit. A separate single-read 150-cycle Illumina NextSeq 550 flow cell was used to sequence each immunoSEQ 96-well plate. The authors' pipeline ran thus. Because the immunoSEQ output included only junctional sequences and no quality scores, the filtering could not be the same as the filtering used for full-length reads. To assign V/J genes and CDR3, sequences were annotated against IMGT germline references using PyIR, a Python wrapper for IgBLAST v1.9. Reads were removed for weak V/J assignments (E-value above 1e-6), missing CDR3, stop codons, out-of-frame junctions, or ambiguous translated residues. A V3J clonotype was defined by an identical inferred V gene, J gene, and CDR3 amino acid sequence. Percentage overlap between repertoires was computed as shared unique clonotypes divided by the size of the smaller repertoire. Three approaches were used to assess repertoire richness: RTK rarefaction, the Chao1 estimator, and Recon v2.1 estimates of unobserved clonotypes. OLGA was used to compute generation probabilities for all TCRbeta clonotypes that the gDNA method yielded from a few donors. Sourced from immuneACCESS, this table was stored by TCRdb with only in-frame sequences that have V and J called. A share of the clones is absent; for the studies checked, an unresolved V gene accounts for under half, and the remainder has no known explanation. The V and J calls and clone size come from that table; D and trimming were worked out from the DNA. The sample records 200,000 to 250,000 clones, under 80% of which are singletons. The top ten hold over 8.5% of the sample.

Healthy HIV-negative adults with no recently reported acute infections or vaccinations were included as donors. Every donor was a Caucasian adult living in Nashville, Tennessee, USA. CD4+ T cells were enriched through magnetic negative selection, after which naive cells were positively selected on CD45RA and the remaining negative fraction served as the memory subset. Blood was collected by leukapheresis, and PBMCs were isolated by Ficoll-Histopaque density gradient centrifugation and then cryopreserved in liquid nitrogen vapor phase. Analytical flow cytometry was used to check the purity and quantity of each magnetically sorted T cell population. From each sorted fraction, genomic DNA was isolated and quantified by UV absorbance on a Nanodrop 2000c. A remark on this clone: Its antigen remains unidentified. No base quality information exists; no much larger clone differs at one position.

The V and J genes are TRBV2 and TRBJ1-2; D gene: possibly TRBD1, on 6 matching bases. This TCR was recovered from a man aged 25-45 years in good health. Sequenced: memory CD4+ T cells sorted from blood. Per the publication, the cell subset or site label means: CD45RA-negative fraction. The DNA sequence follows: TGTGCCGGACTCGACGGGGGCATTGGTGGCTACACCTTC. It translates as CAGLDGGIGGYTF.